A selection of T cell receptor beta chains follows, all from one sample in a study of cytomegalovirus exposure and HLA in healthy donors. Here immunoSEQ multiplex PCR was the method, and the copy in TCRdb shows in-frame clones only, minus some. In the table there are about 250,000 clones, roughly 70% of which are singletons. Specimen: PBMCs. The receptor set was obtained from a female donor in good health and CMV-seronegative. The CDR3 runs from the conserved cysteine through the conserved F or W. The D gene is left open where the match is weak.

V	J	D	CDR3
TRBV28	TRBJ2-7	TRBD2	CASSPRGTKIRRGAYEQYF
TRBV6-1	TRBJ1-4	NA	CASSDRGSTLRLFF
TRBV25-1	TRBJ1-1	TRBD1	CASSGSRPGGEVAFF
TRBV6-4	TRBJ2-1	NA	CASSDLGRNEQFF
TRBV19	TRBJ2-1	TRBD2	CASSMAKLAGGPYNEQFF
TRBV19	TRBJ2-3	TRBD2	CASSPTSGSSTDTQYF
TRBV7-9	TRBJ1-1	NA	CASSLAQGYRTEAFF
TRBV2	TRBJ2-5	NA	CASGRSQETQYF
TRBV28	TRBJ1-1	NA	CASSILHEAFF
TRBV29-1	TRBJ1-1	NA	CSVEDEGDRTEAFF
TRBV27	TRBJ2-7	TRBD1	CASSRDRDFYEQYF
TRBV7-9	TRBJ2-1	TRBD2	CASRSRGGSDEQFF
TRBV28	TRBJ2-5	NA	CASSFPSQETQYF
TRBV7-9	TRBJ1-4	TRBD1	CSSSPTGYSEKLFF
TRBV7-2	TRBJ2-3	TRBD2	CASSSSGSGTDTQYF
TRBV6-5	TRBJ2-5	NA	CASNRVGAQETQYF